Listed here are 26 T cell receptor beta chains from one sample, sequenced in a study of blood T cell repertoires in COVID-19. Repertoires were generated with immunoSEQ multiplex PCR, while TCRdb's copy carries only in-frame clones and drops some. The table lists a few hundred thousand clones, 87% of them singletons. The sequenced material came from PBMCs or T cells enriched from blood (not recorded which). These receptors were collected from a man in his forties in a cohort exposed to, infected with or recovered from COVID-19 (not recorded which).

The V call is TRBV2, the J call TRBJ2-1, with 8 bases matching TRBD1. Germline-derived CDR1 and CDR2 are SNHLY and FYNNEI. Trimming removed 4 bases from V and 5 bases from J; junction bases left unmatched: 1. CDR3 size: 13 residues. The DNA of the CDR3 is TGTGCCAGCAGTGCGGACAGGGACAATGAGCAGTTCTTC. Encoded protein: CASSADRDNEQFF.

Of note for this clone: This sample includes further DNA sequences coding for the same CDR3. CDR3 amino acids: CASSPPGTGTGYTF. CDR3 nucleotides: TGTGCCAGCTCACCACCCGGGACAGGGACCGGCTACACCTTC. The chain couples TRBV18 to TRBJ1-2; 9 bases match TRBD1. Losses at the gene ends were 0 bases for V and 8 bases for J; bases not matched to a gene: 4. Germline V gene sequence: CDR1 KGHSH, CDR2 LQKENI. The CDR3 is 14 residues long.

The chain uses TRBV28 and TRBJ2-2; 10 bases are shared with TRBD1. The CDR3 covers 21 residues. In germline, CDR1 is MDHEN, CDR2 SYDVKM. The junction had 20 bases not matched to a gene; V was cut back by 3 bases and J by 4 bases. The CDR3 nucleotides read TGTGCCAGCAGTTTCGCTCCCCGCGGGACAGGGGCAAGTCGGGGCACCGGGGAGCTGTTTTTT. This gives the protein CASSFAPRGTGASRGTGELFF.

The chain recombines TRBV18 with TRBJ1-3; D might be TRBD1 (6 bases). Between the trimmed V and J ends, which lost 5 bases and 5 bases, there was a span of 16 bases. CDR3 length equals 15 residues. Germline CDR1 and CDR2: KGHSH and LQKENI. This chain's CDR3 is CASSSATGSRNTIYF. In DNA, the CDR3 is TGTGCCAGCTCATCCGCCACAGGGTCCCGAAACACCATATATTTT.

This clone appeared a few times. The chain combines TRBV28 with TRBJ1-6, with TRBD1 matching over 7 bases. V shed 2 bases and J 8 bases; nucleotides not matched to a gene: 9. This CDR3 region has 16 residues. Germline V gives CDR1 MDHEN, CDR2 SYDVKM. The CDR3 coding sequence is TGTGCCAGCAGTTTACCCCGACAGGGTTGGCATTCACCCCTCCACTTT. It encodes CASSLPRQGWHSPLHF.

The chain couples TRBV7-8 to TRBJ1-5; maybe TRBD1 (6 bases). This CDR3 is built from 16 residues. The germline CDR1 and CDR2 sequences are SGHVS and FQNEAQ. Trimming stripped 5 bases from V and 1 base from J, with 15 bases between. CDR3 region: CASSETAGVSNQPQHF. As DNA, the CDR3 is TGTGCCAGCAGCGAAACGGCAGGGGTGAGCAATCAGCCCCAGCATTTT.

The chain employs TRBV5-6 and TRBJ2-1; D possibly corresponds to TRBD2 (6 bases). Germline CDR1 SGHDT, CDR2 YYEEEE. The CDR3 totals 16 residues. Trimming took off 4 bases at V and 0 bases at J, with 14 bases between the two ends. In DNA, the CDR3 is TGTGCCAGCAGCCCCCTTCGGGGGAGCTCCTACAATGAGCAGTTCTTC. It codes for CASSPLRGSSYNEQFF.

This rearrangement joins TRBV5-1 to TRBJ1-1, with D possibly being TRBD1 (6 bases). The CDR3 covers 13 residues. Germline CDR1 and CDR2: SGHRS and YFSETQ. With 1 base removed from V and 8 bases from J, the gap between germline ends came to 12 bases. The CDR3 reads CASSLSQGSEAFF. CDR3 coding DNA: TGCGCCAGCAGCTTGTCACAGGGTTCCGAAGCTTTCTTT.

V and J are TRBV19 and TRBJ1-1, with D possibly TRBD1 on 5 matching bases. The ends were cut back, 9 bases at V and 0 bases at J, with 14 bases in the middle. Germline CDR1 and CDR2: LNHDA and SQIVND (reference sequence). This CDR3 is 14 amino acids long. CDR3 region: CASKTDTLNTEAFF. The CDR3 DNA reads TGTGCCAGCAAGACAGACACCTTGAACACTGAAGCTTTCTTT.

This chain links TRBV11-2 with TRBJ2-3; D remains ambiguous. The CDR3 sequence is 16 residues long. V was clipped by 1 base and J by 0 bases, with 11 bases between them. Germline CDR1 is SGHAT and CDR2 is FQNNGV. The CDR3 DNA follows: TGTGCCAGCAGCTTAGTGCCCCGAACTAGCACAGATACGCAGTATTTT. It yields the protein CASSLVPRTSTDTQYF.

The chain has TRBV2 and TRBJ2-7, with a weak D call TRBD2 (6 bases). Germline-derived CDR1 and CDR2 are SNHLY and FYNNEI. There are 12 residues in the CDR3. Trimming left V 6 bases short and J 6 bases short, with 12 bases between. The CDR3 protein is CASREGRGEQYF. The CDR3 nucleotides are TGTGCCAGCAGGGAGGGGCGCGGCGAGCAGTACTTC.

The chain couples TRBV7-9 to TRBJ2-1; unclear D gene. The CDR3 length is 15 residues. Trimming removed 2 bases from V and 3 bases from J, with 11 bases in between. CDR1 SEHNR and CDR2 FQNEAQ come from the germline V gene (reference sequence). The CDR3 here is CASSLLAAYYNEQFF. CDR3 nucleotide sequence: TGTGCCAGCAGCTTACTTGCGGCCTACTACAATGAGCAGTTCTTC.

The gene calls are TRBV27 and TRBJ2-3; D is unclear. Trimming pared 6 bases from V and 0 bases from J, leaving 7 bases between. From germline, CDR1 is MNHEY and CDR2 SMNVEV (reference sequence). The CDR3 length is 13 residues. The CDR3 protein is CASRRSSTDTQYF. The CDR3 DNA sequence: TGTGCCAGCAGGCGATCTAGCACAGATACGCAGTATTTT.

The rearrangement uses TRBV10-3 and TRBJ1-1; 8 bases agree with TRBD1. From germline, CDR1 is ENHRY and CDR2 SYGVKD. The CDR3 is 12 amino acids. V was pared by 6 bases and J by 6 bases, with 3 bases of the junction left unmatched. The CDR3 is CAIRGTGPEAFF. CDR3 sequence (DNA): TGTGCCATCAGGGGGACAGGCCCTGAAGCTTTCTTT.

This chain uses TRBV6-5 with TRBJ2-2, with 7 bases aligning to TRBD1. Germline CDR1 reads MNHEY; CDR2 reads SVGAGI. V shed 0 bases, J shed 3 bases, and the junction held 4 bases outside the gene matches. The CDR3 sequence is 16 residues long. The CDR3 reads CASSYSGTVDTGELFF. The CDR3 region has the DNA TGTGCCAGCAGTTACTCTGGGACAGTGGACACCGGGGAGCTGTTTTTT.

In this sample, this clone turned up once. J is TRBJ2-1 and V is TRBV2, with TRBD2 matching 10 bases. With V trimmed by 6 bases and J by 2 bases, 4 bases remained unmatched. The CDR3 spans 15 residues. CDR1 and CDR2 (germline): SNHLY, FYNNEI. CDR3 coding DNA: TGTGCCAGCAGGGTAACTAGCGGGACCTACAATGAGCAGTTCTTC. Its protein is CASRVTSGTYNEQFF.

The genes are TRBV27 and TRBJ1-4; no definite D call. Germline assignment: CDR1 MNHEY and CDR2 SMNVEV (reference sequence). The CDR3 has 14 amino acids. Trimming took off 3 bases at V and 0 bases at J, with 5 bases between the two ends. CDR3 sequence reads: CASSFHATNEKLFF. For the CDR3, the DNA is TGTGCCAGCAGTTTCCATGCAACTAATGAAAAACTGTTTTTT.

This rearrangement joins TRBV28 to TRBJ2-3; D ambiguous. CDR1 is MDHEN, CDR2 SYDVKM, per germline. V was shortened by 6 bases and J by 6 bases, with 19 bases between the two germline ends. The CDR3 extends over 15 amino acids. In DNA, the CDR3 is TGTGCCAGCAGACAATTCGGGTTAGGAACCGATACGCAGTATTTT. Its translation: CASRQFGLGTDTQYF.

This chain links TRBV27 with TRBJ2-7, with 7 bases identical to TRBD1. Germline V lookup: CDR1 MNHEY, CDR2 SMNVEV (reference sequence). J gave up 6 bases and V 5 bases, and 10 bases lay outside the gene matches. The CDR3 has 14 amino acids. CDR3 loop: CASSEAKGAGEQYF. Here the CDR3 DNA reads TGTGCCAGCAGTGAAGCTAAGGGGGCAGGCGAGCAGTACTTC.

The chain employs TRBV10-3 and TRBJ2-1; no definite D call. Looked up from germline, CDR1 is ENHRY and CDR2 is SYGVKD. V was clipped by 4 bases and J by 5 bases, with 9 bases between them. CDR3 length: 13 residues. The CDR3 DNA reads TGTGCCATCAGTGGAGTTCGGGACAATGAGCAGTTCTTC. Its translation: CAISGVRDNEQFF.

The chain combines TRBV6-5 with TRBJ1-2, with TRBD1 matching 7 bases. Germline loops: CDR1 MNHEY, CDR2 SVGAGI. Unmatched junction bases numbered 13, after V lost 7 bases and J lost 8 bases. This CDR3 contains 14 residues. DNA of the CDR3: TGTGCCAGCACCTTGGGGGAGACAGGGAAGGGCTACACCTTC. It translates to CASTLGETGKGYTF.

This chain connects TRBV20-1 to TRBJ2-7; D may be TRBD2 (6 bases). The germline CDR1 and CDR2 sequences are DFQATT and SNEGSKA (reference sequence). Trimming took 2 bases from V and 13 from J, leaving 15 bases between them. This CDR3 spans 11 amino acids. DNA of the CDR3: TGCAGTGCTAGAACCCAGGGACTTCCCTACTTC. This translates into CSARTQGLPYF.

J is TRBJ2-3 and V is TRBV6-5, with 7 positions matching TRBD1. This CDR3 region has 13 residues. The V gene's germline CDR1 is MNHEY and CDR2 SVGAGI. After removal of 8 bases from V and 5 bases from J, the junction contained 7 bases not matched to a gene. CDR3 in DNA: TGTGCCAGCTGGACAGGAGAGGGAGATACGCAGTATTTT. It codes for CASWTGEGDTQYF.

The V and J genes are TRBV25-1 and TRBJ1-1; TRBD1 might be the D (6 bases). The CDR3 spans 13 residues. Trimming removed 9 bases at V and 6 bases at J, with 17 bases between. In germline, CDR1 is MGHDK, CDR2 SYGVNS. CDR3 loop: CASSTGLRAEAFF. In DNA, the CDR3 is TGTGCCAGTTCAACAGGGCTTAGGGCTGAAGCTTTCTTT.

This clone showed up just once. J is TRBJ2-3 and V is TRBV21-1; the table gives TRBD2 as D, unverified against the DNA. TRBV21-1 is a listed pseudogene. This CDR3 is 19 amino acids long. The chain's CDR3 is CASSRRQIPGMWGADTQYF. CDR3 sequence (DNA): TGTGCCAGCAGCAGGCGTCAAATCCCAGGGATGTGGGGGGCAGATACGCAGTATTTT.

The chain combines TRBV5-5 with TRBJ2-5; 10 nucleotides align to TRBD2. There are 15 residues in the CDR3. V was clipped by 4 bases and J by 5 bases; unmatched bases: 8. Germline CDR1 and CDR2: SGHKS and YYEKEE (reference sequence). The DNA for the CDR3 is TGTGCCAGCAGCGTGGGACTAGCGAGGGCCGAGACCCAGTACTTC. Translating it yields CASSVGLARAETQYF.